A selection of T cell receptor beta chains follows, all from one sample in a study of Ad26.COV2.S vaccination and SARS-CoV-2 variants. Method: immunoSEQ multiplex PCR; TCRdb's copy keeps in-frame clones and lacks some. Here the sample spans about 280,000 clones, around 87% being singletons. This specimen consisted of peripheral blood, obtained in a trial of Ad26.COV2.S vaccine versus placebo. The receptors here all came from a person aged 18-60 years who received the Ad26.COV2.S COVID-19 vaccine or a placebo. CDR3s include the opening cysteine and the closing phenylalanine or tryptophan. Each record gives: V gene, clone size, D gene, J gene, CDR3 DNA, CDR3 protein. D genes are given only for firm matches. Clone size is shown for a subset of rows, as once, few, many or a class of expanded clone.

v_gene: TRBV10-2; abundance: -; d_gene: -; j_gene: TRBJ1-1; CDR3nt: TGCGCCAGTAGGCCACCAGATGGGCAGCGGGACACTGAAGCTTTCTTT; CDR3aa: CASRPPDGQRDTEAFF
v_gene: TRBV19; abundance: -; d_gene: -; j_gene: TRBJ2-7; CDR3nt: TGTGCCAGCAAAGGGGACCGGGTGCAGCAGTACTTC; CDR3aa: CASKGDRVQQYF
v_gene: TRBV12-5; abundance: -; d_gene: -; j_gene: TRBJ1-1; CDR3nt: TGTGCTACCTCCCCCCAGGGGATGGCTGAAGCTTTCTTT; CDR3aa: CATSPQGMAEAFF
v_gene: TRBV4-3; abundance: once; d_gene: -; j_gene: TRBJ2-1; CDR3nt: TGCGCCAGCAGCCAAGCTCTATCATGGAGCTCCTACAATGAGCAGTTCTTC; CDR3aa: CASSQALSWSSYNEQFF
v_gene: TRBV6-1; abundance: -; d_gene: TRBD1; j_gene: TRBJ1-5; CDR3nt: TGTGCCAGCAGTGAGGACAGGGTAAAAAATCAGCCCCAGCATTTT; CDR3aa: CASSEDRVKNQPQHF
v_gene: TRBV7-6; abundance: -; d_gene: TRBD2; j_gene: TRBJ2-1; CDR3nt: TGTGCCAGCAGCCCGCCGGGACTAGCGGGACCCTACAATGAGCAGTTCTTC; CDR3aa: CASSPPGLAGPYNEQFF
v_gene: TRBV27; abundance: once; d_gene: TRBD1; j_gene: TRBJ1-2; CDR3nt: TGTGCCAGCAGTCTAACAGGGGTGGATGGCTACACCTTC; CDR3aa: CASSLTGVDGYTF
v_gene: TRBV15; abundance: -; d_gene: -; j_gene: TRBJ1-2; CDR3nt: TGTGCCACCAGCAGAGGCTACGACAGCGATTATGGCTACACCTTC; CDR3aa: CATSRGYDSDYGYTF
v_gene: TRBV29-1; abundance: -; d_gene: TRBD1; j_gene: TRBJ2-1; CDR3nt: TGCAGCGTGGGACAGGGAGAAGTTGAGCAGTTCTTC; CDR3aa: CSVGQGEVEQFF
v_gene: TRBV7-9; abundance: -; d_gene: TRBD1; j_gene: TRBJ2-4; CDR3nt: TGTGCCAGCAGCTGGACCGACAGGGGGTCATCCAAAAACATTCAGTACTTC; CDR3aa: CASSWTDRGSSKNIQYF
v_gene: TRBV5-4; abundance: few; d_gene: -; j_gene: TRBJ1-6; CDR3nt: TGTGCCAGCAGCATTTCGGACAGAGATTATTCACCCCTCCACTTT; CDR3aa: CASSISDRDYSPLHF
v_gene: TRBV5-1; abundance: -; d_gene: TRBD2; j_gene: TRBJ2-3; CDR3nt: TGCGCCAGCAGCGTGGGCCTAGCGGGCGACTCAGATACGCAGTATTTT; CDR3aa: CASSVGLAGDSDTQYF
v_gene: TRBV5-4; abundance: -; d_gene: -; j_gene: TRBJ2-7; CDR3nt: TGTGCCAGCAGCTTGGCACGGAACGAGCAGTACTTC; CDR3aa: CASSLARNEQYF
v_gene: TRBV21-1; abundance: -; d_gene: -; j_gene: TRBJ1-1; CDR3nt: TGTGCCAGCAGCAATCGACAGACGGGAGCTTTCTTT; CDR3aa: CASSNRQTGAFF
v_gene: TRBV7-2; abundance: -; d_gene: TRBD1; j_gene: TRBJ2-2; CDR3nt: TGTGCCAGCAGCTTATCTATTACAGGGGCGGGCACCGGGGAGCTGTTTTTT; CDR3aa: CASSLSITGAGTGELFF
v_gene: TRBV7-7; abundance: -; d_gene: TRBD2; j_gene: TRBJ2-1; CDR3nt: TGTGCTAGCAGCGCCTCTCGCGGGGGCTACAATGAGCAGTTCTTC; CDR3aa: CASSASRGGYNEQFF
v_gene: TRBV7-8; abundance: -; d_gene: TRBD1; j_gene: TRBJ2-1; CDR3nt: TGTGCCAGCAGAGACAGGGATGGTCTTTACAATGAGCAGTTCTTC; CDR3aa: CASRDRDGLYNEQFF